This TCR beta chain emerged from a study of spatial heterogeneity in lung cancer. This clonotype was observed a handful of times. TCRdb re-derived calls from the 5' RACE reads in MiXCR, one entry per CDR3 protein. Among around 24,000 distinct CDR3 sequences, 7% were seen once, and the ten largest hold 14%. CDR3 size: 16 residues. In germline, CDR1 is SGHVS, CDR2 FQNEAQ. V shed 6 bases and J 4 bases; nucleotides not matched to a gene: 14. The time point is: sample taken at primary tumor resection. The sequenced sample was PBMCs, obtained at surgery. V usage is TRBV7-8 and J usage is TRBJ2-7; 8 bases align to TRBD1. The TCR was taken from a male donor with early-stage non-small cell lung cancer. CDR3 loop: CASSQNPGTGEYEQYV. Written as DNA, the CDR3 is TGTGCCAGCAGTCAAAACCCCGGGACAGGTGAATACGAGCAGTACGTC.